The entry that follows covers one T cell receptor (beta chain) sequence. Its antigen is as yet unknown. Genomic DNA acted as the template from which TCR beta VDJ combination and CDR3 sequence profiling were carried out. In TCRdb, the reads were re-called with MiXCR into one record per CDR3 protein. This table holds about 220,000 distinct CDR3 sequences, more than 45% found once. The sample is drawn from a study of CD8+CD57+ T cells in acquired aplastic anemia. About the research overall: The average for DNA from sorted CD4+ and CD8+ cells was roughly 3 ug.

The CDR3 is made up of 16 amino acids. CDR1 SGHTA and CDR2 FQGNSA come from the germline V gene. V lost 0 bases and J lost 2; bases outside the gene matches: 5. Patients sequenced had flow cytometry evidence of CD8+CD57+ cell expansion. Among the patients, all had severe acquired aplastic anemia. Overall study findings and caveats: Overlap between patients and controls comprised some 31 CD8+ CDR3 sequences.

The sequence was obtained from a human donor with aplastic anemia. Sequenced: sorted CD4+, CD8+, or CD8+CD57+ T cells (not recorded which) from PBMCs. This sequence joins TRBV7-2 and TRBJ1-2, with 8 bases fitting TRBD1. The CDR3 reads CASSLAVTGGNYGYTF. In DNA form, the CDR3 reads TGTGCCAGCAGCTTAGCTGTTACAGGGGGGAACTATGGCTACACCTTC.